Listed below are T cell receptor beta chains from one sample, sequenced in a study of blood T cell repertoires in COVID-19. Produced via immunoSEQ multiplex PCR; TCRdb's table is partial and in-frame only. The table shows about 110,000 clones, with around 80% occurring only once. The specimen sequenced was peripheral blood. The receptor set was obtained from a man in his 70s with acute or convalescent COVID-19. Each CDR3 is given with its conserved first and last residue. The D gene is left open where the match is weak. Size values are once, few and many counts, or a class for expanded clones, and some rows have none.

cdr3_nt: TGTGCCAGCAGCTTGTTCCATCAAGAGACCCAGTACTTC; cdr3_aa: CASSLFHQETQYF; v_call: TRBV5-6; clone_size: .; j_call: TRBJ2-5; d_call: .
cdr3_nt: TGTGCCAGTAGTTCTTATAGCGGGGGGGACAATGAGCAGTTCTTC; cdr3_aa: CASSSYSGGDNEQFF; v_call: TRBV19; clone_size: .; j_call: TRBJ2-1; d_call: TRBD2
cdr3_nt: TGCGCCAGCAGCTTGGAGCCAGGGATTTCCTACGAGCAGTACTTC; cdr3_aa: CASSLEPGISYEQYF; v_call: TRBV5-1; clone_size: .; j_call: TRBJ2-7; d_call: .
cdr3_nt: TGTGCCAGCAGTGAATATAGCGGGGGGGTAGGGCAGTACTTC; cdr3_aa: CASSEYSGGVGQYF; v_call: TRBV2; clone_size: few; j_call: TRBJ2-7; d_call: TRBD2
cdr3_nt: TGTGCCAGCTCACCGCGTCGGGGGGAGACAGATACGCAGTATTTT; cdr3_aa: CASSPRRGETDTQYF; v_call: TRBV18; clone_size: .; j_call: TRBJ2-3; d_call: TRBD2
cdr3_nt: TGTGCCAGCAGCCAAGAGTGGAGGGTAGAGACCCAGTACTTC; cdr3_aa: CASSQEWRVETQYF; v_call: TRBV3-1/TRBV3-2; clone_size: .; j_call: TRBJ2-5; d_call: .
cdr3_nt: TGTGCCAGTAGTGAGAATCGTGGAAACACCATATATTTT; cdr3_aa: CASSENRGNTIYF; v_call: TRBV19; clone_size: once; j_call: TRBJ1-3; d_call: .
cdr3_nt: TGTGCCACCAGTGATTTAGTGCACAGGGCGGGTAATCAGCCCCAGCATTTT; cdr3_aa: CATSDLVHRAGNQPQHF; v_call: TRBV24-1; clone_size: .; j_call: TRBJ1-5; d_call: .
cdr3_nt: TGTGCCATCAGTGAACGGGATATTTCACCCCTCCACTTT; cdr3_aa: CAISERDISPLHF; v_call: TRBV10-3; clone_size: .; j_call: TRBJ1-6; d_call: .
cdr3_nt: TGTGCCAGCAGCCTAGGGGCTAGCGGGTCTCCTCTAGATACGCAGTATTTT; cdr3_aa: CASSLGASGSPLDTQYF; v_call: TRBV7-3; clone_size: .; j_call: TRBJ2-3; d_call: TRBD2
cdr3_nt: TGTGCCAGTACCTCAACAGGGAATCATAATTCACCCCTCCACTTT; cdr3_aa: CASTSTGNHNSPLHF; v_call: TRBV19; clone_size: .; j_call: TRBJ1-6; d_call: .
cdr3_nt: TGTGCCAGCAGCCTATTACGGGACTCTCCTGAAGCTTTCTTT; cdr3_aa: CASSLLRDSPEAFF; v_call: TRBV11-2; clone_size: .; j_call: TRBJ1-1; d_call: .
cdr3_nt: TGCGCCAGCACCGGGGGGGAGAACACTGAAGCTTTCTTT; cdr3_aa: CASTGGENTEAFF; v_call: TRBV5-1; clone_size: .; j_call: TRBJ1-1; d_call: .
cdr3_nt: TGTGCCAGTAGTCTGCCGGGACAGGGGGCTGTAGCTTTCTTT; cdr3_aa: CASSLPGQGAVAFF; v_call: TRBV19; clone_size: .; j_call: TRBJ1-1; d_call: TRBD1
cdr3_nt: TGTGCCAGCAGCTTGGACCTGGGGGGAACTCAGCCCCAGCATTTT; cdr3_aa: CASSLDLGGTQPQHF; v_call: TRBV5-8; clone_size: .; j_call: TRBJ1-5; d_call: .
cdr3_nt: TGTGCCAGCAGCTCCCAATCCGGGACAGGGAAGTTCATAACTGGGAACACCATATATTTT; cdr3_aa: CASSSQSGTGKFITGNTIYF; v_call: TRBV9; clone_size: .; j_call: TRBJ1-3; d_call: TRBD1
cdr3_nt: TGTGCCAGTAGTATGGGACAGGGGCCCGGGGAGCTGTTTTTT; cdr3_aa: CASSMGQGPGELFF; v_call: TRBV19; clone_size: once; j_call: TRBJ2-2; d_call: TRBD1
cdr3_nt: TGTGCCATCAGCCAGGGACAGGGGAATCGTGGCTACACCTTC; cdr3_aa: CAISQGQGNRGYTF; v_call: TRBV10-3; clone_size: few; j_call: TRBJ1-2; d_call: TRBD1
cdr3_nt: TGTGCCACCAGTGAAGGCAGGGGCATTAGGGAGACCCAGTACTTC; cdr3_aa: CATSEGRGIRETQYF; v_call: TRBV24-1; clone_size: .; j_call: TRBJ2-5; d_call: .